These T cell receptor beta chains were read from a single sample in a study of CD8 T cells in Susac syndrome. Each CDR3 protein gets one entry after TCRdb re-called the immunoSEQ multiplex PCR reads with MiXCR. Of some 150,000 distinct CDR3 sequences in the sample, approximately 94% were seen once. Sequencing used CD4+ T cells from PBMCs. The receptors were sampled from a human donor in good health. The CDR3 runs from the conserved cysteine through the conserved F or W. A D gene is named only where the DNA matches it firmly. Clone size is stated in some rows and not others, as once, few, many or a class when expanded.

j_gene,abundance,d_gene,v_gene,CDR3aa,CDR3nt
TRBJ1-5,NA,NA,TRBV19,CASTLRARNQPQHF,TGTGCCAGTACCCTGCGGGCTAGAAATCAGCCCCAGCATTTT
TRBJ2-7,NA,NA,TRBV18,CASSPPNGDYEQYF,TGTGCCAGCTCACCTCCCAACGGGGACTACGAGCAGTACTTC
TRBJ1-2,NA,TRBD1,TRBV20-1,CSARDSDRVDGYTF,TGCAGTGCGCGAGATTCAGACAGGGTGGATGGCTACACCTTC
TRBJ2-2,NA,NA,TRBV15,CATSREARNTGELFF,TGTGCCACCAGCAGAGAAGCGAGGAACACCGGGGAGCTGTTTTTT
TRBJ1-5,NA,NA,TRBV15,CATSSGGHSSNQPQHF,TGTGCCACCAGCAGCGGGGGTCATTCTAGCAATCAGCCCCAGCATTTT
TRBJ2-1,NA,NA,TRBV5-1,CASSRKPGADNEQFF,TGCGCCAGCAGCCGAAAGCCGGGAGCCGACAATGAGCAGTTCTTC
TRBJ2-7,NA,TRBD1,TRBV20-1,CSAIHTGTGGSQYF,TGCAGTGCTATCCATACGGGGACAGGGGGGTCGCAGTACTTC
TRBJ2-3,NA,NA,TRBV5-1,CASSALGGQLTDTQYF,TGCGCCAGCAGCGCCCTTGGGGGGCAGCTCACAGATACGCAGTATTTT
TRBJ1-6,once,NA,TRBV3-1,CASSQRNSPLHF,TGTGCCAGCAGCCAAAGGAATTCACCCCTCCACTTT
TRBJ2-3,NA,TRBD2,TRBV27,CASSKRGGGPDTQYF,TGTGCCAGCAGTAAGCGGGGAGGAGGTCCGGATACGCAGTATTTT
TRBJ1-1,once,TRBD1,TRBV20-1,CSARSWTGVTEAFF,TGCAGTGCTAGAAGCTGGACAGGCGTCACTGAAGCTTTCTTT
TRBJ2-2,NA,NA,TRBV3-1,CASSPQSGQANTGELFF,TGTGCCAGCAGCCCCCAATCAGGCCAGGCGAACACCGGGGAGCTGTTTTTT
TRBJ2-2,NA,TRBD1,TRBV9,CASSLGDRNTGELFF,TGTGCCAGCAGCCTAGGGGACAGGAACACCGGGGAGCTGTTTTTT
TRBJ2-1,NA,NA,TRBV20-1,CSARDGGLGYNEQFF,TGCAGTGCTAGAGATGGGGGATTGGGGTACAATGAGCAGTTCTTC
TRBJ1-3,NA,NA,TRBV29-1,CSFRSGNTIYF,TGCAGCTTCCGCAGTGGAAACACCATATATTTT
TRBJ1-1,NA,NA,TRBV30,CAWNPGLNTEAFF,TGTGCCTGGAACCCGGGGCTGAACACTGAAGCTTTCTTT
TRBJ2-7,NA,NA,TRBV4-2,CASSQNTPPRVNPWEQYF,TGTGCCAGCAGCCAAAACACCCCCCCACGGGTTAACCCCTGGGAGCAGTACTTC
TRBJ2-3,few,NA,TRBV5-4,CASSLGGADTQYF,TGTGCCAGCAGCTTGGGTGGGGCGGATACGCAGTATTTT
TRBJ2-1,NA,NA,TRBV12-3/TRBV12-4,CASSPPDISYNEQFF,TGTGCCAGCAGCCCCCCCGACATCAGCTACAATGAGCAGTTCTTC
TRBJ2-1,NA,NA,TRBV6-6,CASSYEGRPRNNEQFF,TGTGCCAGCAGTTATGAAGGGCGACCCAGGAACAATGAGCAGTTCTTC
TRBJ2-2,NA,TRBD2,TRBV12-5,CASGASGLAGWGGELFF,TGTGCTAGTGGTGCCTCGGGACTAGCGGGATGGGGCGGGGAGCTGTTTTTT
TRBJ2-5,NA,NA,TRBV19,CASHSWGEQETQYF,TGTGCCAGCCATAGCTGGGGAGAACAAGAGACCCAGTACTTC
TRBJ2-7,NA,NA,TRBV5-6,CASSFDLFSSYEQYF,TGTGCCAGCAGCTTCGACCTTTTCAGCTCCTACGAGCAGTACTTC
TRBJ2-5,once,TRBD2,TRBV20-1,CSAWGLAGEEGETQYF,TGCAGTGCTTGGGGACTAGCGGGAGAGGAGGGGGAGACCCAGTACTTC
TRBJ2-7,once,TRBD1,TRBV27,CASSFVGGAAAVEQYF,TGTGCCAGCAGTTTTGTAGGGGGCGCAGCCGCCGTCGAGCAGTACTTC
TRBJ1-1,few,NA,TRBV7-2,CASSLGPANTEAFF,TGTGCCAGCAGTCTTGGACCTGCGAACACTGAAGCTTTCTTT
TRBJ2-7,NA,TRBD2,TRBV20-1,CSARDRTSGRASEQYF,TGCAGTGCTAGAGATCGGACTAGCGGGAGGGCCAGTGAGCAGTACTTC
TRBJ1-1,once,TRBD1,TRBV15,CATSRGTGGRWTEAFF,TGTGCCACCAGCAGAGGGACAGGGGGGAGGTGGACTGAAGCTTTCTTT
TRBJ1-4,once,NA,TRBV3-1,CASSQTGMNEKLFF,TGTGCCAGCAGTCAAACAGGGATGAATGAAAAACTGTTTTTT
TRBJ2-7,NA,NA,TRBV9,CASSVDGGTSYEQYF,TGTGCCAGCAGCGTAGACGGCGGGACCTCCTACGAGCAGTACTTC
TRBJ2-7,NA,TRBD2,TRBV12-3/TRBV12-4,CASSLGETSGSYEQYF,TGTGCCAGCAGTTTAGGTGAAACTAGCGGGAGTTACGAGCAGTACTTC
TRBJ2-7,NA,TRBD1,TRBV6-6,CASRLGTVGPYEQYF,TGTGCCAGCAGACTAGGGACAGTAGGGCCCTACGAGCAGTACTTC
TRBJ2-7,NA,TRBD2,TRBV29-1,CSVQTSGRYEQYF,TGCAGCGTCCAGACTAGCGGGCGGTACGAGCAGTACTTC
TRBJ2-5,NA,NA,TRBV6-5,CASSYSKRIWGRQETQYF,TGTGCCAGCAGTTACTCGAAGAGGATTTGGGGGCGCCAAGAGACCCAGTACTTC
TRBJ2-3,NA,NA,TRBV7-9,CASSLALGASTDTQYF,TGTGCCAGCAGCTTAGCGCTAGGAGCTAGCACAGATACGCAGTATTTT
TRBJ2-3,NA,NA,TRBV27,CASSFTPVGTQYF,TGTGCCAGCAGCTTCACTCCTGTAGGTACGCAGTATTTT
TRBJ2-5,NA,TRBD1,TRBV27,CASSLSGQGVETQYF,TGTGCCAGCAGTTTATCGGGACAGGGGGTAGAGACCCAGTACTTC
TRBJ1-2,NA,TRBD1,TRBV3-1,CASSQRSGTGGYGYTF,TGTGCCAGCAGCCAACGTTCCGGGACAGGGGGCTATGGCTACACCTTC
TRBJ2-2,NA,NA,TRBV9,CASSVIGGWTGELFF,TGTGCCAGCAGCGTAATAGGGGGGTGGACCGGGGAGCTGTTTTTT
TRBJ2-5,NA,NA,TRBV18,CASSPQLQYQETQYF,TGTGCCAGCTCACCACAGCTACAGTACCAAGAGACCCAGTACTTC
TRBJ2-3,once,NA,TRBV24-1,CATSVPDTQYF,TGTGCCACCAGTGTTCCAGATACGCAGTATTTT